These T cell receptor beta chains were read from a single sample in a study of blood T cell repertoires in COVID-19. This table comes from immunoSEQ multiplex PCR, and its TCRdb copy is limited to in-frame clones, with some not included. Of under 200,000 clones in the sample, roughly nine tenths were seen once. Sequencing input: peripheral blood. The receptors stem from a woman aged 70-85 years with acute or convalescent COVID-19. CDR3s include the opening cysteine and the closing phenylalanine or tryptophan. The D gene is left open where the match is weak. A row's size may be missing; if present it is once, few, many or a size class.

>TRBJ1-2|TRBV18|-|-
TGTGCCAGCTCACCCGAGGACAGACCGAACTATGGCTACACCTTC
CASSPEDRPNYGYTF
>TRBJ1-3|TRBV28|TRBD1|once
TGTGCCAGCAGGGGGACAGGGGGATCTGGAAACACCATATATTTT
CASRGTGGSGNTIYF
>TRBJ1-6|TRBV9|-|-
TGTGCCAGCAGCGTAGACCAGAATAATTCACCCCTCCACTTT
CASSVDQNNSPLHF
>TRBJ1-2|TRBV4-3|TRBD1|-
TGCGCCAGCAGCCAAGCCAAGGGGGCTCCATCCTCCGTGGGTAACTATGGCTACACCTTC
CASSQAKGAPSSVGNYGYTF
>TRBJ1-5|TRBV6-5|-|-
TGTGCCAGCGGCGGGTCGGGGGGGAATCAGCCCCAGCATTTT
CASGGSGGNQPQHF
>TRBJ1-5|TRBV21-1|-|-
TGTGCCAGCAGCAAAGCGCTTTGGGGCGACCAGCCCCAGCATTTT
CASSKALWGDQPQHF
>TRBJ1-1|TRBV24-1|-|-
TGTGCCACCTCAGAGGGATTGAACACTGAAGCTTTCTTT
CATSEGLNTEAFF
>TRBJ1-5|TRBV19|-|few
TGTGCCAGTAGTCACCCGGGTCGGGGGGACAATCAGCCCCAGCATTTT
CASSHPGRGDNQPQHF
>TRBJ2-7|TRBV28|-|-
TGTGCCAGCAGTTTTCCCAGGGTATCCTACGAGCAGTACTTC
CASSFPRVSYEQYF
>TRBJ1-4|TRBV2|TRBD1|-
TGTGCCAGCAGTGGAGCGGGACAGGGGGAAAAACTGTTTTTT
CASSGAGQGEKLFF
>TRBJ1-5|TRBV6-2/TRBV6-3|TRBD1|-
TGTGCCAGCAGCCGGGACAGCTTTAAACCCCAGCATTTT
CASSRDSFKPQHF
>TRBJ2-7|TRBV5-4|-|-
TGTGCCAGCAGCTTGGGGACAAGTCCTAGCTCCTACGAGCAGTACTTC
CASSLGTSPSSYEQYF
>TRBJ1-2|TRBV2|-|-
TGTGCCAGCAGCGAAACTTCTCGAGGAATACTTAATGGCTACACCTTC
CASSETSRGILNGYTF
>TRBJ1-2|TRBV18|-|-
TGTGCCAGCTCACCAGACAGCTCTTATGGCTACACCTTC
CASSPDSSYGYTF
>TRBJ1-3|TRBV5-1|-|-
TGCGCCAGCAGCCCGGTGCTAGCAGTCGGAAACACCATATATTTT
CASSPVLAVGNTIYF
>TRBJ2-7|TRBV11-3|TRBD1|-
TGTGCCAGCAGCCTTGGGACAGGGGGCTTCCACCCCTACGAGCAGTACTTC
CASSLGTGGFHPYEQYF
>TRBJ1-1|TRBV10-3|-|-
TGTGCCATCAGTGAAAACTTGGCCAGGGGACCATCCATGAACACTGAAGCTTTCTTT
CAISENLARGPSMNTEAFF
>TRBJ1-2|TRBV18|TRBD1|-
TGTGCCAGCTCACCACGGGACAGTAACTATGGCTACACCTTC
CASSPRDSNYGYTF
>TRBJ1-3|TRBV19|-|-
TGTGCCAGTAGTATACAGGGGTACTCTGGAAACACCATATATTTT
CASSIQGYSGNTIYF
>TRBJ2-7|TRBV2|-|-
TGTGCCAGCAGTCGAGACAGATACTACGAGCAGTACTTC
CASSRDRYYEQYF
>TRBJ1-2|TRBV4-2|-|-
TGTGCCAGCAGCCAAGATCCGGACATATCATATGGCTACACCTTC
CASSQDPDISYGYTF
>TRBJ2-7|TRBV18|TRBD2|-
TGTGCCAGCTCATCCACTGGACTAGCGGGAGGACTTATCTACGAGCAGTACTTC
CASSSTGLAGGLIYEQYF
>TRBJ1-2|TRBV5-4|-|-
TGTGCCAGCAGCTTGGCAGGGGCTAACTATGGCTACACCTTC
CASSLAGANYGYTF
>TRBJ2-1|TRBV9|-|-
TGTGCCAGCAGCGTAGTCCCTCGTAATGAGCAGTTCTTC
CASSVVPRNEQFF
>TRBJ2-1|TRBV29-1|-|-
TGCAGCGTTTCTTTAGTCAATGAGCAGTTCTTC
CSVSLVNEQFF
>TRBJ1-4|TRBV5-1|TRBD1|-
TGCGCCAGCAGTACCCAGGGGGCTCCTAATGAAAAACTGTTTTTT
CASSTQGAPNEKLFF